This TCR beta chain comes out of a study of tumor-infiltrating lymphocytes in primary liver carcinoma. As for the study in general: The patient group consisted of men and women aged 30 to 69 years. Sample yields, roughly 3.65 to 8 million productive TCRbeta reads, were similar across the tissue types.

With a constant-region primer, TCR beta cDNA was made from about 0.5 ug of total RNA. Three nested multiplex PCR rounds, a slightly modified ARM-PCR method, built the TCR beta libraries. Researchers ran the first two PCR rounds for roughly 10 cycles each with TRBV1-TRBV30 forward primers and a C-beta reverse primer. TCRdb re-derived calls from the multiplex PCR reads in MiXCR, one entry per CDR3 protein. This table holds approximately 310,000 distinct CDR3 sequences, approximately 60% found once. Study conclusions and caveats: The top-250-clone fraction was significantly higher in tumors than in blood (p = 0.039).

The sample holds many counts of this clonotype. Antigen specificity is unknown. The CDR3 extends over 16 amino acids. Germline CDR1 MNHNY, CDR2 SVGAGI (reference sequence). Trimming left V 7 bases short and J 6 bases short, with 23 bases between. Blood RNA came from unsorted whole blood; germline DNA was also extracted. The chain joins TRBV6-6 to TRBJ2-3; D is uncertain. The sample consisted of peripheral blood. The origin of this receptor is a man aged 40-50 years with primary liver carcinoma and hepatitis B virus infection. As DNA, the CDR3 is TGTGCCAGCAACCTGCGTGGTAGCCCTAACGGGGATACGCAGTATTTT. Translation gives CASNLRGSPNGDTQYF.